This T cell receptor beta chain was identified during a study of regulatory T cells. The PCR used 52 TRBV and 13 TRBJ primers. Only in-frame clones appear in the TCRdb table, and some are missing; sequencing was by immunoSEQ multiplex PCR. The profile shows about 15,000 clones, approximately 80% of them singletons. Remarks on this clone: Its antigen is still unknown.

General study findings and limits: Hydrophobic residues at CDR3 positions 6 and 7 were enriched in conventional CD4+ T cells of CD3G-deficient patients.

The receptor's source is a person aged 25-39 years with CD3G deficiency. Sequenced: conventional CD4+ T cells sorted from blood.

The CDR3 is CSARKSAEQFF. CDR3 nucleotides: TGCAGTGCTAGGAAGAGCGCCGAGCAGTTCTTC. This chain connects TRBV20-1 to TRBJ2-1; D gene uncertain. Germline V gene data show CDR1 as DFQATT and CDR2 as SNEGSKA (reference sequence). The CDR3 runs 11 residues. V lost 3 bases to trimming and J lost 10 bases, with 10 bases between them.